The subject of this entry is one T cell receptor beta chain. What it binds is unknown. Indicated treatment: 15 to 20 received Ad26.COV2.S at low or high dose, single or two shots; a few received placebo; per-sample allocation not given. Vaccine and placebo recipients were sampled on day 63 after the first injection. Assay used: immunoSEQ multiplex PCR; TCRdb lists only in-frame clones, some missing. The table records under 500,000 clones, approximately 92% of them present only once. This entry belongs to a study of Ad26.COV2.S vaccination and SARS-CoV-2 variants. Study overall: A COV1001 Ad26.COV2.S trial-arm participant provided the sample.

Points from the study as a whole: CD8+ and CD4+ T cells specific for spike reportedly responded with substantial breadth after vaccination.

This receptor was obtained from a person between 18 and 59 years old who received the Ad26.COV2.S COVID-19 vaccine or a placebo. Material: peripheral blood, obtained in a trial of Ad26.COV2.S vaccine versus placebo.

The CDR3: CASTDRGRSGSNTEAFF. DNA for the CDR3: TGTGCCAGCACCGACCGAGGAAGATCCGGGTCTAACACTGAAGCTTTCTTT. The chain recombines TRBV5-8 with TRBJ1-1; D gene ambiguous. Germline lookup yields CDR1 SGHTS and CDR2 YDEGEE. This CDR3 is 17 amino acids long. Deletions cut 6 bases from V and 2 bases from J, with 23 bases between.